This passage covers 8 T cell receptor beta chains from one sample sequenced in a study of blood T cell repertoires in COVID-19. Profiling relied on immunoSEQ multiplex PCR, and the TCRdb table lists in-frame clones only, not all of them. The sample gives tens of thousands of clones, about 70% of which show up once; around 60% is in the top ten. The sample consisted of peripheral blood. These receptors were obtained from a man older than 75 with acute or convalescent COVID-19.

The CDR3: CASSLGGGPYNEQFF. CDR3 coding DNA: TGCGCCAGCAGCTTGGGGGGGGGCCCCTACAATGAGCAGTTCTTC. This chain uses TRBV5-1 with TRBJ2-1, with TRBD2 as a possible D gene (7 bases). The germline V gene encodes CDR1 SGHRS and CDR2 YFSETQ. The CDR3 is 15 amino acids. The V end was cut by 0 bases, the J end by 2 bases, with 9 bases between.

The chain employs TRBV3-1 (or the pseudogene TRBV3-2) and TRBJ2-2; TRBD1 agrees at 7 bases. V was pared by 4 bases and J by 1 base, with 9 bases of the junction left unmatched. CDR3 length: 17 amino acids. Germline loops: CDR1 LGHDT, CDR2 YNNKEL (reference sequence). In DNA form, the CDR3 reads TGTGCCAGCAGCCCGCCGACAGGGTACTGGAACACCGGGGAGCTGTTTTTT. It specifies CASSPPTGYWNTGELFF.

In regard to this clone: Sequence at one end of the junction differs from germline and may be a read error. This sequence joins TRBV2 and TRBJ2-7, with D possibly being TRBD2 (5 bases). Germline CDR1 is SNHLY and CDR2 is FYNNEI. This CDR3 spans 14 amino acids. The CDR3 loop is CASSENWAGHEQYF. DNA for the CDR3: TGCGCCAGCAGTGAAAATTGGGCGGGCCACGAGCAGTACTTC.

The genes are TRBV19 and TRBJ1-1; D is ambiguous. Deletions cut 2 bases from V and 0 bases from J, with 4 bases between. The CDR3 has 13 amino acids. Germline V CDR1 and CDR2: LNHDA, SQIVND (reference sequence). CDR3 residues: CASSILMNTEAFF. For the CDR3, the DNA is TGTGCCAGTAGTATACTTATGAACACTGAAGCTTTCTTT. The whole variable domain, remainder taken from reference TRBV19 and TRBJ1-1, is DGGITQSPKYLFRKEGQNVTLSCEQNLNHDAMYWYRQDPGQGLRLIYYSQIVNDFQKGDIAEGYSVSREKKESFPLTVTSAQKNPTAFYLCASSILMNTEAFFGQGTRLTVV.

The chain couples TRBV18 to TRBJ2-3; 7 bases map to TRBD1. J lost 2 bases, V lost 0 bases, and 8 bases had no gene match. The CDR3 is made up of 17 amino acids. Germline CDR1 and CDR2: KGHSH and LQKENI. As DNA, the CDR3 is TGTGCCAGCTCACCACCAAATAGGGGGCCCCCCACAGATACGCAGTATTTT. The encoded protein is CASSPPNRGPPTDTQYF.

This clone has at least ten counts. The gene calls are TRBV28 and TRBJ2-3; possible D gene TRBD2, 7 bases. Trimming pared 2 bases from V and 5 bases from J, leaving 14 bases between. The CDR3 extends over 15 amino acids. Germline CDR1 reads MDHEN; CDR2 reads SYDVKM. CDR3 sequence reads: CASSLGGAHKDTQYF. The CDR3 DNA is TGTGCCAGCAGTTTAGGGGGGGCGCATAAAGATACGCAGTATTTT.

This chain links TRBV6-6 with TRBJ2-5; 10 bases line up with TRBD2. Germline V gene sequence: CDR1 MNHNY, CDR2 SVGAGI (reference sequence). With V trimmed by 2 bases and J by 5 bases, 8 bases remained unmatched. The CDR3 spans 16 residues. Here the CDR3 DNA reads TGTGCCAGCAGTTACGTACGGACTAGCGGTGGGGAGACCCAGTACTTC. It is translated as CASSYVRTSGGETQYF.

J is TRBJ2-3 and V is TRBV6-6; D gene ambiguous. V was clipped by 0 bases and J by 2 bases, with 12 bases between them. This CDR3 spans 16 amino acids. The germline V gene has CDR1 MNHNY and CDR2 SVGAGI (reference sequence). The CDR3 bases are TGTGCCAGCAGTTACTCGAGGCCGAGTCTCACAGATACGCAGTATTTT. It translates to CASSYSRPSLTDTQYF.